This is a list of T cell receptor beta chains from one sample in a study of cytomegalovirus exposure and HLA in healthy donors. Sequencing used immunoSEQ multiplex PCR; TCRdb keeps in-frame clones, though not all of them. The table has 80,000 to 100,000 clones, roughly 70% seen once. The sample was PBMCs. These receptors were taken from a man aged 45 to 65 in good health and CMV-seronegative. The CDR3 runs from the conserved cysteine through the conserved F or W. The D gene is left open where the match is weak. Clone size is given for some rows only: seen once, a few or many times, or a class if the clone is expanded.

>TRBD1|.|TRBJ2-3|TRBV5-6
CASSSGTVNTQYF
TGTGCCAGCAGCTCAGGGACAGTCAATACGCAGTATTTT
>TRBD1|.|TRBJ1-2|TRBV28
CASSPYRDRANYGYTF
TGTGCCAGCAGTCCATATCGGGACAGGGCTAACTATGGCTACACCTTC
>.|.|TRBJ2-6|TRBV27
CASSFYSLTGANVLTF
TGTGCCAGCAGTTTCTACAGCCTAACTGGGGCCAACGTCCTGACTTTC
>.|few|TRBJ1-1|TRBV4-1
CASSQAGNTEAFF
TGCGCCAGCAGCCAAGCAGGGAACACTGAAGCTTTCTTT
>.|.|TRBJ2-7|TRBV4-1
CASSQDFAFHEQYF
TGCGCCAGCAGCCAAGATTTTGCGTTCCACGAGCAGTACTTC
>TRBD1|.|TRBJ2-5|TRBV4-1
CASSPNSGTGTETQYF
TGCGCCAGCAGCCCCAACTCCGGGACAGGGACGGAGACCCAGTACTTC
>.|.|TRBJ2-7|TRBV4-2
CASSQDGGGGEQYF
TGTGCCAGCAGCCAAGATGGGGGGGGCGGCGAGCAGTACTTC
>TRBD1|.|TRBJ1-2|TRBV7-9
CSSSPSRGYGYTF
TGTTCCAGCAGCCCCAGCAGGGGGTATGGCTACACCTTC
>.|once|TRBJ2-1|TRBV7-7
CASSPSPWGRQEQFF
TGTGCTAGCAGCCCCTCCCCTTGGGGCCGGCAAGAGCAGTTCTTC
>TRBD1|.|TRBJ2-7|TRBV6-1
CASSDRDRGWEQYF
TGTGCCAGCAGTGACCGGGACAGGGGATGGGAGCAGTACTTC
>TRBD1|.|TRBJ2-3|TRBV5-1
CASSFEQGADTQYF
TGCGCCAGCAGCTTTGAACAGGGGGCAGATACGCAGTATTTT
>TRBD2|few|TRBJ2-5|TRBV5-1
CASSLALAGTGIPQETQYF
TGCGCCAGCAGCTTGGCGCTAGCGGGGACTGGTATCCCCCAAGAGACCCAGTACTTC
>TRBD2|few|TRBJ2-7|TRBV5-1
CASSSARGGGYEQYF
TGCGCCAGCAGCTCGGCCCGGGGGGGCGGCTACGAGCAGTACTTC
>TRBD1|.|TRBJ2-1|TRBV28
CASSLSQGAYSYNEQFF
TGTGCCAGCAGTTTGTCCCAGGGGGCGTATTCCTACAATGAGCAGTTCTTC
>.|few|TRBJ1-1|TRBV9
CASSPGRLNTEAFF
TGTGCCAGCAGCCCCGGGAGACTGAACACTGAAGCTTTCTTT
>.|.|TRBJ2-7|TRBV27
CASSSRFNWDNYPRSYEQYF
TGTGCCAGCAGTTCGCGTTTTAATTGGGACAACTATCCCCGCTCCTACGAGCAGTACTTC
>.|.|TRBJ2-2|TRBV7-6
CASSSQSNTGELFF
TGTGCCAGCAGCTCACAATCTAACACCGGGGAGCTGTTTTTT
>.|.|TRBJ2-7|TRBV30
CAWSSGQGFYEQYF
TGTGCCTGGAGTTCGGGACAAGGGTTCTACGAGCAGTACTTC
>.|.|TRBJ2-7|TRBV11-2
CASSWVTTRGLRRSYEQYF
TGTGCCAGCAGCTGGGTCACAACTAGGGGACTTCGACGGTCCTACGAGCAGTACTTC
>TRBD2|.|TRBJ2-2|TRBV5-6
CASSLGLAGGTGELFF
TGTGCCAGCAGCTTGGGACTAGCGGGAGGTACCGGGGAGCTGTTTTTT
>TRBD2|.|TRBJ2-1|TRBV11-2
CASSLDSRTSGVVNEQFF
TGTGCCAGCAGCTTAGATTCGCGGACTAGCGGGGTTGTCAATGAGCAGTTCTTC
>TRBD2|.|TRBJ2-3|TRBV27
CASSTERERKDTQYF
TGTGCCAGCAGCACGGAGCGGGAGAGGAAAGATACGCAGTATTTT
>TRBD1|.|TRBJ1-4|TRBV5-4
CASSDTGGRREKLFF
TGTGCCAGCAGTGACACAGGGGGCAGGAGAGAAAAACTGTTTTTT
>.|.|TRBJ2-7|TRBV19
CASALGQGGSYEQYF
TGTGCCAGTGCCCTCGGGCAGGGGGGTTCCTACGAGCAGTACTTC
>TRBD1|.|TRBJ1-2|TRBV5-4
CASSPGQGANNYGYTF
TGTGCCAGCAGCCCAGGACAGGGGGCAAATAACTATGGCTACACCTTC
>.|.|TRBJ2-1|TRBV5-1
CASSSGSGNAYNEQFF
TGCGCCAGCAGCTCCGGTAGCGGAAACGCCTACAATGAGCAGTTCTTC
>.|.|TRBJ2-5|TRBV28
CASHETGIQETQYF
TGTGCCAGCCATGAGACAGGAATTCAAGAGACCCAGTACTTC
>.|.|TRBJ1-1|TRBV7-2
CASSLQGLNTEAFF
TGTGCCAGCAGCTTACAGGGGTTGAACACTGAAGCTTTCTTT
>.|.|TRBJ2-7|TRBV5-6
CASSIQFYEQYF
TGTGCCAGCAGCATACAGTTCTACGAGCAGTACTTC
>.|few|TRBJ1-5|TRBV27
CASSLGGADQPQHF
TGTGCCAGCAGTTTAGGAGGCGCCGATCAGCCCCAGCATTTT
>.|.|TRBJ2-7|TRBV29-1
CSVLAAPVYEQYF
TGCAGCGTTCTTGCAGCGCCGGTTTACGAGCAGTACTTC
>TRBD1|.|TRBJ2-1|TRBV11-2
CASSKTGTVYNEQFF
TGTGCCAGCAGTAAGACCGGGACAGTCTACAATGAGCAGTTCTTC
>.|.|TRBJ1-5|TRBV18
CASSPGGPQHF
TGTGCCAGCTCACCGGGGGGGCCCCAGCATTTT
>.|few|TRBJ1-5|TRBV6-5
CASSYGAGNQPQHF
TGTGCCAGCAGTTACGGGGCAGGGAATCAGCCCCAGCATTTT
>.|few|TRBJ2-4|TRBV10-1
CASREAGWGGFAKNIQYF
TGCGCCAGCAGGGAGGCGGGGTGGGGGGGCTTTGCCAAAAACATTCAGTACTTC
>TRBD1|.|TRBJ2-2|TRBV18
CASSPLDRDGELFF
TGTGCCAGCTCACCACTCGACAGGGACGGGGAGCTGTTTTTT
>TRBD1|.|TRBJ2-2|TRBV6-5
CASSYSLGQGAGELFF
TGTGCCAGCAGTTACTCCTTAGGACAGGGGGCCGGGGAGCTGTTTTTT
>.|.|TRBJ1-5|TRBV28
CASSSSDRSNQPQHF
TGTGCCAGCAGCTCAAGTGACAGAAGCAATCAGCCCCAGCATTTT
>TRBD1|.|TRBJ2-7|TRBV6-5
CASSYSGQGTYEQYF
TGTGCCAGCAGTTACTCGGGACAGGGAACCTACGAGCAGTACTTC
>TRBD1|.|TRBJ1-2|TRBV11-2
CASQRDRPDYGYTF
TGTGCCAGCCAAAGGGACAGACCCGACTATGGCTACACCTTC
>TRBD1|.|TRBJ1-1|TRBV5-4
CASSLGSGGRNTEAFF
TGTGCCAGCAGCTTGGGGTCAGGGGGTAGGAACACTGAAGCTTTCTTT
>.|.|TRBJ2-6|TRBV11-2
CASSSHGRGSGANVLTF
TGTGCCAGCAGCTCCCATGGTAGGGGCTCTGGGGCCAACGTCCTGACTTTC
>.|.|TRBJ1-5|TRBV11-2
CASSSDRGSGVVQPQHF
TGTGCCAGCAGCTCCGACCGAGGGTCTGGGGTTGTCCAGCCCCAGCATTTT
>TRBD1|.|TRBJ2-5|TRBV11-1
CASSLGTGTFQETQYF
TGTGCCAGCAGCTTAGGGACAGGGACTTTCCAAGAGACCCAGTACTTC
>.|.|TRBJ2-1|TRBV7-7
CASSGWSNEQFF
TGTGCTAGCAGCGGATGGAGTAATGAGCAGTTCTTC
>TRBD2|.|TRBJ2-7|TRBV6-5
CASSYSTASGSHEQYF
TGTGCCAGCAGTTACTCGACGGCTAGCGGGAGTCACGAGCAGTACTTC
>.|.|TRBJ2-2|TRBV7-3
CASSLMGQGNTGELFF
TGTGCCAGCAGCTTAATGGGGCAGGGGAACACCGGGGAGCTGTTTTTT
>.|.|TRBJ1-2|TRBV6-5
CASRLQGFGYTF
TGTGCCAGCAGACTACAGGGTTTCGGCTACACCTTC
>.|.|TRBJ1-3|TRBV29-1
CSVGQGQAGNTIYF
TGCAGCGTTGGGCAGGGTCAGGCTGGAAACACCATATATTTT
>.|.|TRBJ1-1|TRBV9
CASSSADTFPTEAFF
TGTGCCAGCAGCTCTGCCGACACCTTCCCCACTGAAGCTTTCTTT
>.|.|TRBJ1-1|TRBV10-3
CAIGQGQNTEAFF
TGTGCCATCGGGCAAGGACAGAACACTGAAGCTTTCTTT
>.|.|TRBJ2-1|TRBV4-2
CASSQEIAETYNEQFF
TGTGCCAGCAGCCAAGAAATAGCGGAGACCTACAATGAGCAGTTCTTC
>.|.|TRBJ1-2|TRBV7-2
CASSLAPGQYSNYGYTF
TGTGCCAGCAGCTTAGCACCCGGACAGTATTCTAACTATGGCTACACCTTC
>.|.|TRBJ2-1|TRBV6-6
CASAWTEFSYNEQFF
TGTGCCAGTGCATGGACAGAATTCTCCTACAATGAGCAGTTCTTC